Below are 4 T cell receptor beta chains sequenced from a single sample in a study of blood T cell repertoires in COVID-19. Assay used: immunoSEQ multiplex PCR; TCRdb lists only in-frame clones, some missing. The sample lists hundreds of thousands of clones, about nine tenths occurring once. Sequencing was carried out using peripheral blood. Receptors were obtained from a woman in her twenties or thirties with active or convalescent COVID-19.

The chain couples TRBV19 to TRBJ2-7; TRBD2 is a possible D gene (6 bases). This CDR3 comprises 15 residues. V was shortened by 5 bases and J by 0 bases, with 14 bases between the two germline ends. Germline CDR1 LNHDA, CDR2 SQIVND (reference sequence). This CDR3 reads CASSPGLPSSYEQYF. CDR3 coding DNA: TGTGCCAGTAGTCCCGGACTACCAAGCTCCTACGAGCAGTACTTC.

This clone was seen once. The chain recombines TRBV27 with TRBJ2-7, with D unresolved. V shed 5 bases and J shed 2 bases, with 13 bases lying between them. Germline-derived CDR1 and CDR2 are MNHEY and SMNVEV (reference sequence). CDR3 length: 14 amino acids. Written as DNA, the CDR3 is TGTGCCAGCAGTGGCCGACTCCATGCCTACGAGCAGTACTTC. Protein product: CASSGRLHAYEQYF.

The chain recombines TRBV7-4 with TRBJ1-5; 10 bases agree with TRBD1. The CDR3 loop spans 19 amino acids. CDR1 is SGHVT, CDR2 SQSDAQ, per germline. With 1 base clipped from V and 0 bases from J, the junction kept 9 bases outside the gene matches. CDR3 sequence (DNA): TGTGCCAGCAGCTTAGTCGGGACAGGGGCCGTCGGTAGCAATCAGCCCCAGCATTTT. As protein: CASSLVGTGAVGSNQPQHF. Combining the CDR3 with reference TRBV7-4 and TRBJ1-5 gives the whole variable domain GAGVSQSPRYKVAKRGRDVALRCDSISGHVTLYWYRQTLGQGSEVLTYSQSDAQRDKSGRPSGRFSAERPERSVSTLKIQRTEQGDSAVYLCASSLVGTGAVGSNQPQHFGDGTRLSIL.

This clone was recorded once. V and J are TRBV6-9 and TRBJ1-4, with TRBD1 identical over 9 bases. The CDR3 is 15 amino acids. CDR1 and CDR2 (germline): MNHGY, SVAAGI. Losses at the gene ends were 4 bases for V and 8 bases for J; bases not matched to a gene: 8. CDR3 bases: TGTGCCAGCAGTTGGGCCGGGACAGGGAAGGAAAAACTGTTTTTT. Translating gives CASSWAGTGKEKLFF.